The 22 T cell receptor beta chains in this list originate from one sample, sequenced in a study of T cell responses to AZD1222 COVID-19 vaccine. Sequencing was performed with immunoSEQ multiplex PCR; in TCRdb, only in-frame clones are kept and a portion is missing. The profile shows 95,000 to 150,000 clones, approximately 90% of them singletons. Specimen: peripheral blood, collected on day 0 of AZD1222 vaccination. Receptors originate from an adult in good health.

The chain carries TRBV29-1 and TRBJ2-4; D possibly corresponds to TRBD2 (6 bases). The CDR3 is made up of 14 amino acids. Looked up from germline, CDR1 is SQVTM and CDR2 is ANQGSEA. V lost 6 bases and J 1 base, leaving 13 bases between the germline ends. The CDR3 coding sequence is TGCAGCGTGCCCCCGGGGGTTGCCAAAAACATTCAGTACTTC. Its protein product is CSVPPGVAKNIQYF. The variable domain in full, completed from reference TRBV29-1 and TRBJ2-4, reads SAVISQKPSRDICQRGTSLTIQCQVDSQVTMMFWYRQQPGQSLTLIATANQGSEATYESGFVIDKFPISRPNLTFSTLTVSNMSPEDSSIYLCSVPPGVAKNIQYFGAGTRLSVL.

The rearrangement links TRBV3-1 (or the pseudogene TRBV3-2) to TRBJ2-1; 10 bases are shared with TRBD2. CDR1 LGHDT and CDR2 YNNKEL come from the germline V gene (reference sequence). V dropped 4 bases and J dropped 4; count of bases not matched to a gene: 4. There are 15 residues in the CDR3. CDR3 sequence: CASSRGLAAYNEQFF. The CDR3 nucleotides read TGTGCCAGCAGCCGCGGACTAGCGGCTTACAATGAGCAGTTCTTC.

V and J are TRBV5-1 and TRBJ2-1, with D possibly TRBD1 on 5 matching bases. Germline V gene data show CDR1 as SGHRS and CDR2 as YFSETQ. The CDR3 consists of 14 residues. V lost 5 bases and J 0 bases, leaving 9 bases between the germline ends. The CDR3 sequence is CASRQGPSYNEQFF. In DNA form, the CDR3 reads TGCGCCAGCAGGCAGGGCCCCTCCTACAATGAGCAGTTCTTC.

The genes are TRBV7-8 and TRBJ1-1, with D possibly TRBD1 on 6 matching bases. V was pared by 5 bases and J by 2 bases, with 12 bases between. The CDR3 consists of 14 residues. Germline V CDR1 and CDR2: SGHVS, FQNEAQ. CDR3 in DNA: TGTGCCAGCAGCCCAGGGGACGGCAACACTGAAGCTTTCTTT. Translation: CASSPGDGNTEAFF.

The sample holds a few counts of this clone. In DNA, the CDR3 is TGCGCCAGCAGGGAAACTCAGGGGAGGGAGACCCAGTACTTC. Protein sequence: CASRETQGRETQYF. This chain uses TRBV10-2 with TRBJ2-5; TRBD1 or TRBD2 may be the D gene (6 bases each). CDR3 size: 14 residues. Germline CDR1 reads WSHSY; CDR2 reads SAAADI. With 6 bases removed from V and 5 bases from J, the gap between germline ends came to 16 bases.

The genes are TRBV28 and TRBJ2-7, with TRBD1 as a possible D gene (5 bases). The CDR3 consists of 14 residues. V shed 2 bases and J shed 3 bases, with 11 bases lying between them. Germline assignment: CDR1 MDHEN and CDR2 SYDVKM. In DNA form, the CDR3 reads TGTGCCAGCAGTTTAACCCCAGGGTTCTACGAGCAGTACTTC. The encoded protein is CASSLTPGFYEQYF.

The chain uses TRBV2 and TRBJ2-2, with D tentatively TRBD2 (6 bases). CDR3 length: 14 amino acids. V was cut by 7 bases and J by 0 bases, with 9 bases left in between. Germline loops: CDR1 SNHLY, CDR2 FYNNEI. As DNA, the CDR3 is TGTGCCAGCATTTGGGAGGCGAACACCGGGGAGCTGTTTTTT. The encoded protein is CASIWEANTGELFF.

The chain uses TRBV18 and TRBJ2-7; 7 nucleotides align to TRBD1. CDR1 is KGHSH, CDR2 LQKENI, per germline. The CDR3 spans 14 residues. Trimming took 4 bases from V and 0 from J; bases not matched to a gene: 3. This CDR3 reads CASSRDRASYEQYF. The CDR3 coding sequence is TGTGCCAGCTCACGTGACAGGGCCTCCTACGAGCAGTACTTC.

The chain joins TRBV7-2 to TRBJ2-6; D is possibly TRBD2 (5 bases). The CDR3 contains 13 residues. V was trimmed by 7 bases and J by 4 bases, leaving 8 bases between them. Germline assignment: CDR1 SGHTA and CDR2 FQGNSA. CDR3 residues: CASTVAGANVLTF. CDR3 DNA: TGTGCCAGCACGGTAGCGGGGGCCAACGTCCTGACTTTC. Supplemented by reference TRBV7-2 and TRBJ2-6, the full variable domain reads GAGVSQSPSNKVTEKGKDVELRCDPISGHTALYWYRQSLGQGLEFLIYFQGNSAPDKSGLPSDRFSAERTGGSVSTLTIQRTQQEDSAVYLCASTVAGANVLTFGAGSRLTVL.

This sequence joins TRBV28 and TRBJ2-7; 7 bases are a match to TRBD2. The V segment lost 4 bases and the J segment 7 bases; nucleotides outside the gene matches: 19. The CDR3 consists of 17 residues. Germline CDR1 reads MDHEN; CDR2 reads SYDVKM. CDR3 sequence: CASSYGAGPRFGGEQYF. CDR3 in DNA: TGTGCCAGCAGTTATGGAGCGGGACCTCGATTTGGGGGGGAGCAGTACTTC.

The V gene is TRBV3-1 (or the pseudogene TRBV3-2), the J gene TRBJ2-4; a weak D match, TRBD1 (5 bases). This CDR3 is built from 13 residues. Germline V gene sequence: CDR1 LGHDT, CDR2 YNNKEL (reference sequence). The V end lost 1 base, the J end lost 4 bases, and 5 bases lay between the germline ends. CDR3 amino acids: CASSQGQKNIQYF. CDR3 nucleotide sequence: TGTGCCAGCAGCCAAGGACAGAAAAACATTCAGTACTTC.

The rearrangement uses TRBV28 and TRBJ1-5; D call uncertain. Germline V gene data show CDR1 as MDHEN and CDR2 as SYDVKM. The CDR3 has 15 amino acids. V lost 4 bases and J lost 7, with 17 bases in between. The CDR3 coding sequence is TGTGCCAGCAGTTCCCCCGGCAGCGGGGAACAGCCCCAGCATTTT. It specifies CASSSPGSGEQPQHF.

This sequence joins TRBV7-9 and TRBJ2-1; D is ambiguous. Trimming pared 6 bases from V and 9 bases from J, leaving 9 bases between. The germline V gene has CDR1 SEHNR and CDR2 FQNEAQ (reference sequence). The CDR3 sequence is 11 residues long. This CDR3 reads CASSSGSEQFF. CDR3 in DNA: TGTGCCAGCAGTTCCGGAAGTGAGCAGTTCTTC.

J is TRBJ2-7 and V is TRBV12-3 or TRBV12-4; TRBD1 matches 7 bases. The CDR3 runs to 13 residues. Trimming took 4 bases from V and 10 from J; bases not matched to a gene: 10. The CDR3: CASSSPDRASQYF. The CDR3 nucleotides are TGTGCCAGCAGTTCCCCAGACAGGGCGTCCCAGTACTTC.

The chain uses TRBV7-8 and TRBJ1-3; no clear D. The germline CDR1 and CDR2 sequences are SGHVS and FQNEAQ. V shed 0 bases and J shed 4 bases, with 10 bases lying between them. The CDR3 runs to 15 residues. CDR3 sequence (DNA): TGTGCCAGCAGCTTAGCGCAGGCGGAAGGAAACACCATATATTTT. It encodes CASSLAQAEGNTIYF.

The chain employs TRBV6-5 and TRBJ1-2; unclear D gene. Germline CDR1 and CDR2: MNHEY and SVGAGI. The CDR3 extends over 16 amino acids. Trimming removed 0 bases from V and 0 bases from J, with 11 bases in between. The CDR3 bases are TGTGCCAGCAGTTACTCGGCAGGCCCTGCTAACTATGGCTACACCTTC. This gives the protein CASSYSAGPANYGYTF.

With respect to this clone: Within the sample, other DNA sequences also encode this same CDR3. The chain carries TRBV7-2 and TRBJ1-5; D is undetermined. V dropped 1 base and J dropped 2 bases, with 12 bases sitting between them. CDR3 size: 16 residues. Germline lookup yields CDR1 SGHTA and CDR2 FQGNSA. The CDR3 DNA sequence: TGTGCCAGCAGCTTAGTGTCCGGGGTGGGCAATCAGCCCCAGCATTTT. Amino acid sequence: CASSLVSGVGNQPQHF.

The chain uses TRBV18 and TRBJ1-5, with TRBD1 as a possible D gene (6 bases). V lost 2 bases, J lost 5 bases, and 16 bases lay in between. The CDR3 loop spans 16 amino acids. Germline CDR1 is KGHSH and CDR2 is LQKENI. CDR3 region: CASSPGGPLVDQPQHF. CDR3 in DNA: TGTGCCAGCTCACCAGGGGGGCCCCTGGTGGATCAGCCCCAGCATTTT.

The rearrangement joins TRBV10-2 to TRBJ2-4; D uncertain. The CDR3 is made up of 16 amino acids. The germline CDR1 and CDR2 sequences are WSHSY and SAAADI. The V and J ends lost 4 bases and 1 base respectively, with 14 bases between them. In nucleotides, the CDR3 is TGCGCCAGCAGTGCTGCCCCAGCTCCGGCCAAAAACATTCAGTACTTC. It specifies CASSAAPAPAKNIQYF.

DNA for the CDR3: TGTGCCAGCAGCGGGACAGGGAGGGTCACTGAAGCTTTCTTT. Translating gives CASSGTGRVTEAFF. The chain joins TRBV9 to TRBJ1-1, with TRBD1 identical over 8 bases. The trim removed 3 bases at V and 4 bases at J, leaving 5 bases unmatched. This CDR3 contains 14 residues. CDR1 SGDLS and CDR2 YYNGEE come from the germline V gene.

CDR3: CASSYLGGQGALQPQHF. The CDR3 region has the DNA TGTGCCAGCAGTTATCTAGGGGGACAGGGGGCGCTTCAGCCCCAGCATTTT. V is TRBV28 and J is TRBJ1-5; 12 positions match TRBD1. CDR3 length: 17 amino acids. Germline trimming cut 4 bases from V and 6 bases from J; bases unmatched to any gene: 10. The germline gives CDR1 MDHEN, CDR2 SYDVKM.

The chain combines TRBV24-1 with TRBJ2-1; D perhaps matches TRBD2 (5 bases). The CDR3 covers 12 residues. From germline, CDR1 is KGHDR and CDR2 SFDVKD. The ends were cut back, 5 bases at V and 10 bases at J, with 11 bases in the middle. CDR3 nucleotide sequence: TGTGCCACCAGTGCCGGGATAAGAGAGCAGTTCTTC. It specifies CATSAGIREQFF.